These 5 T cell receptor beta chains came from one sample sequenced in a study of OX40 agonist ivuxolimab in advanced cancers. TCRdb keeps only in-frame clones here, not all; method: immunoSEQ multiplex PCR. This sample has roughly 100,000 clones, with approximately 90% found just once. The specimen comprised CD4+ or CD8+ T cells sorted from blood, sampled in a trial of the OX40 agonist ivuxolimab. The source of these receptors is an adult with an advanced solid tumor such as melanoma, head and neck, liver or kidney cancer.

The V call is TRBV11-2, the J call TRBJ2-2, with D possibly TRBD2 on 6 matching bases. V was shortened by 6 bases and J by 8 bases, with 16 bases between the two germline ends. Germline lookup yields CDR1 SGHAT and CDR2 FQNNGV. This CDR3 region has 14 residues. Here the CDR3 DNA reads TGTGCCAGCAGGTCGTTAAGGGGAGGTGGGGAGCTGTTTTTT. This encodes CASRSLRGGGELFF. Full variable domain (rest looked up from reference TRBV11-2 and TRBJ2-2): EAGVAQSPRYKIIEKRQSVAFWCNPISGHATLYWYQQILGQGPKLLIQFQNNGVVDDSQLPKDRFSAERLKGVDSTLKIQPAKLEDSAVYLCASRSLRGGGELFFGEGSRLTVL.

This rearrangement joins TRBV4-1 to TRBJ2-3, with 8 positions matching TRBD2. V shed 4 bases, J shed 4 bases, and the junction held 10 bases outside the gene matches. Per germline, CDR1 MGHRA and CDR2 YSYEKL. The CDR3 contains 16 residues. The CDR3 region has the DNA TGCGCCAGCAGCCGGACACCGGGGGGGGGCGCAGATACGCAGTATTTT. It specifies CASSRTPGGGADTQYF.

The J gene is TRBJ1-4, the V gene TRBV5-4; perhaps TRBD1 as D (5 bases). CDR1 SGHNT and CDR2 YYREEE come from the germline V gene (reference sequence). The length of the CDR3 is 13 residues. V was pared by 4 bases and J by 6 bases, with 10 bases between. The CDR3 nucleotides read TGTGCCAGCAGCCGAGGGACCGATGAAAAACTGTTTTTT. It is translated as CASSRGTDEKLFF.

The rearrangement joins TRBV30 to TRBJ1-5; D is unclear. The CDR3 covers 13 residues. Germline V gene lookup returns CDR1 GTSNPN and CDR2 SVGIG (reference sequence). V lost 0 bases to trimming and J lost 6 bases, with 9 bases between them. CDR3 sequence (DNA): TGTGCCTGGAGTGTACGAGAGAGTCAGCCCCAGCATTTT. The encoded protein is CAWSVRESQPQHF.

The chain couples TRBV6-1 to TRBJ1-3; tentatively, D is TRBD1 (5 bases). There are 14 residues in the CDR3. Deletions cut 5 bases from V and 2 bases from J, with 10 bases between. The germline CDR1 and CDR2 sequences are MNHNS and SASEGT. The DNA for the CDR3 is TGTGCCAGCAGTCTCGGACAAGCTGGAAACACCATATATTTT. It specifies CASSLGQAGNTIYF.